This TCR beta chain is drawn from a study of CD8 T cells in Susac syndrome. The authors sequenced TCR beta from blood CD8+ and CD4+ T cells. TEMRA cells were enriched by FACS, while CD8+ and CD4+ T cells were obtained through a negative isolation that was performed magnetically. This CDR3 has 15 residues. The V end was cut by 10 bases, the J end by 3 bases, with 18 bases between. Looked up from germline, CDR1 is MNHEY and CDR2 is SMNVEV (reference sequence). Random hexamers were used to reverse transcribe the RNA input (about 0.45 to 1 ug). With immunoSEQ multiplex PCR, TCR beta CDR3 was amplified across 54 Vbeta and 13 Jbeta. TCRdb reprocessed the immunoSEQ multiplex PCR reads with MiXCR, giving one entry per CDR3 protein. Here the sample spans fewer than 350,000 distinct CDR3 sequences, 92% being singletons.

This TCR derives from a human donor with multiple sclerosis. Sequencing input: CD4+ T cells from PBMCs. The chain recombines TRBV27 with TRBJ1-4; tentatively, D is TRBD1 (5 bases). CDR3 sequence (DNA): TGTGCCACCACTTCTTTCGGGGGACCTAATGAAAAACTGTTTTTT. This sequence encodes CATTSFGGPNEKLFF.